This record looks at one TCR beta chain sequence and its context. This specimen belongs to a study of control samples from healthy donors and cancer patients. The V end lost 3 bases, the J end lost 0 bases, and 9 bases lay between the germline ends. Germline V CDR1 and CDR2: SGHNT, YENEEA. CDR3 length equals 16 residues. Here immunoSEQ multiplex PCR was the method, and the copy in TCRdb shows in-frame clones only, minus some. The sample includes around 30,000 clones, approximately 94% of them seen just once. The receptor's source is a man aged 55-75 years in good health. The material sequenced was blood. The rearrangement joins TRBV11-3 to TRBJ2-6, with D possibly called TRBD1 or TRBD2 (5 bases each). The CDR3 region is CASSLGTVSGANVLTF. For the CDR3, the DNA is TGTGCCAGCAGCTTGGGGACGGTCTCTGGGGCCAACGTCCTGACTTTC.